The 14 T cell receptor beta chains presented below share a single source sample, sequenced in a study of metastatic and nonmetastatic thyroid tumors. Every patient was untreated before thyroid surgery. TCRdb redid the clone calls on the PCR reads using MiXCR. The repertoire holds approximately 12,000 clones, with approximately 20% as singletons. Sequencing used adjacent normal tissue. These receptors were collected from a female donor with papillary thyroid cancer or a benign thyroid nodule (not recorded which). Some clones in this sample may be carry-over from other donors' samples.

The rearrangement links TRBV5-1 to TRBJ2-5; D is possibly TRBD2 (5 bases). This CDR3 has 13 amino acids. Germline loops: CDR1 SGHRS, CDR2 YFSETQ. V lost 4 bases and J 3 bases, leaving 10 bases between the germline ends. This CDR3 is CASSGGLKETQYF. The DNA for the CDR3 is TGCGCCAGCAGCGGAGGACTTAAAGAGACCCAGTACTTC.

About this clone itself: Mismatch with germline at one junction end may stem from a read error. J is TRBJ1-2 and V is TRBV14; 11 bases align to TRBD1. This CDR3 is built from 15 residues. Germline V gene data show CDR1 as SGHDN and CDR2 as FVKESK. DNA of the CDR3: TGTGTCAGCAGCCTGGACAGGGGGCCCTTAGTGGGCTACACCTTC. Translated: CVSSLDRGPLVGYTF.

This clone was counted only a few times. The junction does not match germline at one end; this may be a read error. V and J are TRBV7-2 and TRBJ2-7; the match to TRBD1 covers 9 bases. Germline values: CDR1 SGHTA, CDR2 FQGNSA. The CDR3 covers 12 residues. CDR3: CAISPGQGEQYF. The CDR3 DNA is TGTGCCATCAGCCCTGGACAGGGGGAGCAGTACTTC.

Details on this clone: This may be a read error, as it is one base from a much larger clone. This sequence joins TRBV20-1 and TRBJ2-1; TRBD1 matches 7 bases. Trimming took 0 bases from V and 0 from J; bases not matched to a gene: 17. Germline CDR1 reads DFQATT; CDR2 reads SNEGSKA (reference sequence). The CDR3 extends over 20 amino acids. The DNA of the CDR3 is TGCAGTGCTAGAGATGCGAAAACAGGGGCCCTCGTTATCTCCTACAATGAGCAGTTCTTC. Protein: CSARDAKTGALVISYNEQFF.

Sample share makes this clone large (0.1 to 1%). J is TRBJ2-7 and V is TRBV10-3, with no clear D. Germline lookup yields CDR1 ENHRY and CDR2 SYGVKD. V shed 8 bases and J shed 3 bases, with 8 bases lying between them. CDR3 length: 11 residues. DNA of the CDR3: TGTGCCATCCGCCAGAACTACGAGCAGTACTTC. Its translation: CAIRQNYEQYF.

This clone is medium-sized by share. CDR3 residues: CASRWTGGGTDTQYF. The CDR3 DNA sequence: TGTGCCAGCAGGTGGACAGGGGGAGGGACAGATACGCAGTATTTT. V usage is TRBV28 and J usage is TRBJ2-3; TRBD1 matches at 10 bases. V lost 6 bases, J lost 3 bases, and 6 bases stayed unmatched. Germline lookup yields CDR1 MDHEN and CDR2 SYDVKM. The CDR3 runs 15 residues.

The CDR3 DNA follows: TGTGCCTGTAACGGGGATCTCGCTCAGCAGTTCTTC. Its translation: CACNGDLAQQFF. This rearrangement joins TRBV30 to TRBJ2-1, with D possibly matching TRBD2 (5 bases). V gave up 6 bases and J gave up 11 bases, with 17 bases separating them. Germline CDR1 and CDR2: GTSNPN and SVGIG (reference sequence). This CDR3 has 12 amino acids.

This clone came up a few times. In nucleotides, the CDR3 is TGTGCCAGCAGTACGGGGAGTGCGGGTACGCAGTATTTT. It translates to CASSTGSAGTQYF. The V and J genes are TRBV28 and TRBJ2-3; D possibly corresponds to TRBD2 (5 bases). Trimming took off 5 bases at V and 8 bases at J, with 14 bases between the two ends. Germline V lookup: CDR1 MDHEN, CDR2 SYDVKM. This CDR3 comprises 13 residues.

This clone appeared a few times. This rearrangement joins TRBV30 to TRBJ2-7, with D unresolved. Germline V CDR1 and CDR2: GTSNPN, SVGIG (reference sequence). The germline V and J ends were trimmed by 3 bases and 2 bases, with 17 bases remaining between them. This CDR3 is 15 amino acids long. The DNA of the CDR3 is TGTGCCTGGAGGGAATCTTGGACGGCCCCCTACGAGCAGTACTTC. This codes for CAWRESWTAPYEQYF.

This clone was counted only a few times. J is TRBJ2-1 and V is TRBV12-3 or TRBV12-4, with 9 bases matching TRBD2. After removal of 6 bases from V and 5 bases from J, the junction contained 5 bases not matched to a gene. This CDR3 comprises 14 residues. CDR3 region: CASRPRGGHNEQFF. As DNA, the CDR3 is TGTGCCAGCAGGCCGCGGGGGGGCCACAATGAGCAGTTCTTC.

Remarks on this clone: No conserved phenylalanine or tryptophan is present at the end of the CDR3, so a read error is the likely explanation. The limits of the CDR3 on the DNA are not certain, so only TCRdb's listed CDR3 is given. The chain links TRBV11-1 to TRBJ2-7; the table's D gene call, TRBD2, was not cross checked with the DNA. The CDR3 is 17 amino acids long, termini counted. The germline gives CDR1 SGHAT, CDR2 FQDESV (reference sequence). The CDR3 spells CASSLATQRQGQYELYI.

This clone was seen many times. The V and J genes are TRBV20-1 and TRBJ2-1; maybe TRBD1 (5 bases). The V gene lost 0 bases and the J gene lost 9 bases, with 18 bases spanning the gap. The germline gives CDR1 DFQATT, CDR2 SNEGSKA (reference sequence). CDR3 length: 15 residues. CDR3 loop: CSARDRGPYRVEQFF. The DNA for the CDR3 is TGCAGTGCTAGAGATAGGGGCCCCTACCGGGTTGAGCAGTTCTTC.

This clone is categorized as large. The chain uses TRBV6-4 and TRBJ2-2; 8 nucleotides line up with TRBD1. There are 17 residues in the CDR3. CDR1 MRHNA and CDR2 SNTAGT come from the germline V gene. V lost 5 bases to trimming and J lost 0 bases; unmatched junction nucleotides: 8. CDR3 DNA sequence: TGTGCCAGCAGTCGCTCAACAGGGGGGACGAACACCGGGGAGCTGTTTTTT. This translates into CASSRSTGGTNTGELFF.

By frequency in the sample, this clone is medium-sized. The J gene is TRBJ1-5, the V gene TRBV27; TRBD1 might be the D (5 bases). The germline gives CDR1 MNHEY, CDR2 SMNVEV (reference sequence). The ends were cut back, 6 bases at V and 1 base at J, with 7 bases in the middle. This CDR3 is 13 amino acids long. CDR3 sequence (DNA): TGTGCCAGCAGGGGGCTGAGCAATCAGCCCCAGCATTTT. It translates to CASRGLSNQPQHF.